This is a list of T cell receptor beta chains from one sample in a study of blood T cell repertoires in COVID-19. Repertoires were generated with immunoSEQ multiplex PCR, while TCRdb's copy carries only in-frame clones and drops some. The sample lists some 220,000 clones, approximately 80% occurring once. Material for sequencing was peripheral blood. The receptors come from a man aged 50-59 years with active or convalescent COVID-19. The CDR3 runs from the conserved cysteine through the conserved F or W. A D gene is named only where the DNA matches it firmly. Rows may omit the clone size; those that give it use once, few, many or a size class.

CDR3 DNA	CDR3 protein	clone size	D gene	V gene	J gene
TGTGCCAGTAGTATCACTTACTCTGGAAACACCATATATTTT	CASSITYSGNTIYF	-	-	TRBV19	TRBJ1-3
TGTGCCAGTAGTTGGCAGGGGGCTACCGGGGAGCTGTTTTTT	CASSWQGATGELFF	-	TRBD1	TRBV19	TRBJ2-2
TGTGCCAGCAGCTCTTGGTACTCGAACACCGGGGAGCTGTTTTTT	CASSSWYSNTGELFF	-	-	TRBV11-2	TRBJ2-2
TGTGCCACCAGCAGCCAGCTGGAGTACAATGAGCAGTTCTTC	CATSSQLEYNEQFF	-	-	TRBV15	TRBJ2-1
TGTGCCAGCAGAGGACCGGGACTAGCGACAGATACGCAGTATTTT	CASRGPGLATDTQYF	-	TRBD2	TRBV6-6	TRBJ2-3
TGTGCCAGCAGTGTGGGGAGTGAAGCTTTCTTT	CASSVGSEAFF	many	-	TRBV2	TRBJ1-1
TGCGCCAGCAGCCAAGATCTAGGGGGATGGCCCCAGCATTTT	CASSQDLGGWPQHF	-	-	TRBV4-1	TRBJ1-5
TGTGCCAGCAGCTTACGAGCGGGAGAGGCAGATACGCAGTATTTT	CASSLRAGEADTQYF	-	TRBD2	TRBV11-2	TRBJ2-3
TGTGCCAGCAGCTTGGTGACCGCGGGTGGCTACACCTTC	CASSLVTAGGYTF	-	-	TRBV5-6	TRBJ1-2
TGTGCCAGCAGACCTAACAGGGGGCGCATCACAGATACGCAGTATTTT	CASRPNRGRITDTQYF	-	TRBD1	TRBV11-2	TRBJ2-3
TGTGCCAGTAGTATAGACGCAGGGTGGCCCCAGCATTTT	CASSIDAGWPQHF	few	-	TRBV19	TRBJ1-5
TGTGCCAGCAAAGCGGGGGTCAGCTCCTACAATGAGCAGTTCTTC	CASKAGVSSYNEQFF	-	TRBD2	TRBV6-6	TRBJ2-1
TGTGCCAGCAGCTTCGGGACTAGCGGGACCTACGAGCAGTACTTC	CASSFGTSGTYEQYF	-	TRBD2	TRBV7-2	TRBJ2-7
TGCGCCAGCAGCTTGGGGGTAGCGGGAGCAATCCACGAGCAGTACTTC	CASSLGVAGAIHEQYF	-	TRBD2	TRBV5-1	TRBJ2-7
TGCAGCGTTGTTCTCTTGCGAAATCCCTCAGATACGCAGTATTTT	CSVVLLRNPSDTQYF	-	-	TRBV29-1	TRBJ2-3
TGTGCCAGCAGTCCCGTTGGCAATCAGCCCCAGCATTTT	CASSPVGNQPQHF	-	-	TRBV6-2/TRBV6-3	TRBJ1-5
TGCGCCAGCAGCTACGGACTAGCGGGGGGCACAGATACGCAGTATTTT	CASSYGLAGGTDTQYF	-	TRBD2	TRBV5-1	TRBJ2-3
TGTGCCAGCAGCTTAGCGAGAACCCGGGACAAAGCTTTCTTT	CASSLARTRDKAFF	-	-	TRBV7-8	TRBJ1-1
TGTGCCAGCAGCCCCGACAGGGTGTTACCCCTCCACTTT	CASSPDRVLPLHF	once	TRBD1	TRBV4-2	TRBJ1-6
TGTGCCAGTAGCCGACAGATTCTAGTGAACACTGAAGCTTTCTTT	CASSRQILVNTEAFF	-	-	TRBV19	TRBJ1-1
TGTGCCAGCAGCGTAGCTCCCAACACCGGGGAGCTGTTTTTT	CASSVAPNTGELFF	-	-	TRBV9	TRBJ2-2
TGTGCCAGCAGTACAAGACAGGTGACTGGAAACACCATATATTTT	CASSTRQVTGNTIYF	-	-	TRBV28	TRBJ1-3
TGTGCCAGCAGTCCTTGGGGGGGGTCCTCTGGAAACACCATATATTTT	CASSPWGGSSGNTIYF	-	-	TRBV28	TRBJ1-3
TGTGCCAGCAGCTCCTGGACAGCAGTGAACACTGAAGCTTTCTTT	CASSSWTAVNTEAFF	-	-	TRBV3-1/TRBV3-2	TRBJ1-1
TGTGCCAGCGTAGGGGCAGGGGGTTTTTCACCCCTCCACTTT	CASVGAGGFSPLHF	once	TRBD1	TRBV6-5	TRBJ1-6
TGCGCCAGCAGCCAAGCGGGCGGAGGCACCGGGGAGCTGTTTTTT	CASSQAGGGTGELFF	few	-	TRBV4-3	TRBJ2-2
TGTGCCAGCTCACCGGACAGGGCCGGGACTTCACCCCTCCACTTT	CASSPDRAGTSPLHF	-	TRBD1	TRBV18	TRBJ1-6
TGCGCCAGCAGCTTGGAACCACAGGGGGGCACTGAAGCTTTCTTT	CASSLEPQGGTEAFF	-	TRBD1	TRBV5-1	TRBJ1-1
TGTGCCAGCAGCTTTCAGGGGCCCACTGAAGCTTTCTTT	CASSFQGPTEAFF	-	-	TRBV11-1	TRBJ1-1
TGTGCCAGCAGTTTATGGGGCAGGGGGCGTAATTCACCCCTCCACTTT	CASSLWGRGRNSPLHF	-	TRBD1	TRBV28	TRBJ1-6
TGTGCCAGCAGCACTACAGGGTGGAACTATGGCTACACCTTC	CASSTTGWNYGYTF	-	-	TRBV7-2	TRBJ1-2
TGTGCCAGCAGTCCTATAGGGGTTGGGAATTCACCCCTCCACTTT	CASSPIGVGNSPLHF	-	-	TRBV7-2	TRBJ1-6
TGTGCCAGTAGCTCGACAGGATTCACTGAAGCTTTCTTT	CASSSTGFTEAFF	-	-	TRBV19	TRBJ1-1
TGTGCCACCAGCGGCGGTCGGCTAGATACGCAGTATTTT	CATSGGRLDTQYF	-	-	TRBV24-1	TRBJ2-3
TGCGCCAGCAGCCAAGCAGGGGGGATGAACACTGAAGCTTTCTTT	CASSQAGGMNTEAFF	few	TRBD1	TRBV4-1	TRBJ1-1
TGTGCCAGCAGCTTGGGGGGGGCGAGCGGGACGGCCTACGAGCAGTACTTC	CASSLGGASGTAYEQYF	-	-	TRBV5-4	TRBJ2-7
TGCGCCAGCAGCTTGGTGCAGGGTGACGAGCAGTACTTC	CASSLVQGDEQYF	-	-	TRBV5-1	TRBJ2-7
TGTGCCAGCAGCTTAGACGCGGACAGGGGCCTGTGGGATACGCAGTATTTT	CASSLDADRGLWDTQYF	-	TRBD1	TRBV7-9	TRBJ2-3
TGTGCCAGCAGTGAGGGGGGAAGGGTGAACACTGAAGCTTTCTTT	CASSEGGRVNTEAFF	many	-	TRBV2	TRBJ1-1
TGTGCCAGCAGGCGGGACAGTCAAGATGGCTACACCTTC	CASRRDSQDGYTF	-	TRBD1	TRBV9	TRBJ1-2
TGTGCCAGCCTGGGAATGGGACTAGCGTACCAAGAGACCCAGTACTTC	CASLGMGLAYQETQYF	-	TRBD2	TRBV2	TRBJ2-5
TGTGCCAGCAGTTACCAGGACAGGGGGCTCGGCTACACCTTC	CASSYQDRGLGYTF	once	TRBD1	TRBV6-6	TRBJ1-2
TGTGCCAGCAGTGAACGCACAGGGAGCAATCAGCCCCAGCATTTT	CASSERTGSNQPQHF	-	-	TRBV2	TRBJ1-5
TGTGCCAGCAGTTTCGTCCGGGACAGGGGAGCCCAGCCCCAGCATTTT	CASSFVRDRGAQPQHF	-	TRBD1	TRBV28	TRBJ1-5
TGTGCCATCAGTGAGACTAGCGGGGGCTACAATGAGCAGTTCTTC	CAISETSGGYNEQFF	-	TRBD2	TRBV10-3	TRBJ2-1